The present T cell receptor (beta chain) was sequenced within a study of T-cell reconstitution after alpha-beta-depleted transplantation in children. Findings of the study overall: Expanded graft clones, several hundred of them, were reportedly the source of alpha-beta T cells about two months after transplant.

During its preparation, the TCRbeta library received unique molecular identifiers. TCRdb independently ran MiXCR on the PCR reads; one entry per CDR3 protein. The repertoire consists of approximately 500,000 distinct CDR3 sequences, with approximately 10% occurring once and the leading ten covering roughly 2%. This clonotype was picked up many times. Its matching antigen is unknown. CDR1 is MNHEY, CDR2 SVGAGI, per germline. This CDR3 is 15 amino acids long. Trimming removed 4 bases from V and 3 bases from J; junction bases left unmatched: 6. The sample in question was PBMCs, obtained before TCRalphabeta/CD19-depleted stem cell transplant. The receptor's source is a child between 2 and 9 years old with inherited bone marrow failure, due to receive a stem cell transplant. The V gene is TRBV6-5, the J gene TRBJ2-1; the match to TRBD1 covers 7 bases. CDR3 DNA sequence: TGTGCCAGCAGTTCCACAGGGGCCCTCTACAATGAGCAGTTCTTC. It codes for CASSSTGALYNEQFF.